The 26 T cell receptor beta chains below were found in one sample sequenced in a study of T cells after yellow fever vaccination. Using its own MiXCR run on the 5' RACE reads, TCRdb lists one record per CDR3 protein. The sample contains about 320,000 distinct CDR3 sequences, about 10% of which appear only once. The source material was CD4+ T cells sorted from PBMCs, sampled 45 days after the yellow fever booster vaccination. The receptors were sampled from a man aged 18 to 30 who received the YFV17D yellow fever vaccine.

This clonotype appeared a few times. The CDR3 bases are TGCAGCGTTGAAGGAGGGACAGGGAGGATTCCCTACAATGAGCAGTTCTTC. Amino acids: CSVEGGTGRIPYNEQFF. The chain employs TRBV29-1 and TRBJ2-1, with TRBD1 identical over 9 bases. Germline values: CDR1 SQVTM, CDR2 ANQGSEA. This CDR3 has 17 amino acids. The V segment lost 1 base and the J segment 2 bases; nucleotides outside the gene matches: 9.

This clonotype came up once. The rearrangement links TRBV20-1 to TRBJ1-3; no reliable D call. CDR1 DFQATT and CDR2 SNEGSKA come from the germline V gene (reference sequence). The CDR3 covers 16 residues. The V end was cut by 1 base, the J end by 0 bases, with 13 bases between. The CDR3 DNA reads as TGCAGTGCTAGAGCTGCGATACAGCACTCTGGAAACACCATATATTTT. This gives the protein CSARAAIQHSGNTIYF.

The table lists this clonotype with a few counts. The V gene is TRBV20-1, the J gene TRBJ2-3; D might be TRBD2 (6 bases). This CDR3 region has 16 residues. Per the germline V gene, CDR1 is DFQATT and CDR2 is SNEGSKA (reference sequence). V lost 0 bases and J 0 bases, leaving 13 bases between the germline ends. This chain's CDR3 is CSARDPGETSTDTQYF. Written as DNA, the CDR3 is TGCAGTGCTAGAGACCCGGGGGAAACTAGCACAGATACGCAGTATTTT.

This clonotype appeared a few times. The V and J genes are TRBV20-1 and TRBJ1-2, with unresolved D. Germline V gives CDR1 DFQATT, CDR2 SNEGSKA (reference sequence). The CDR3 covers 13 residues. V was shortened by 5 bases and J by 4 bases, with 14 bases between the two germline ends. The CDR3 DNA sequence: TGCAGTGCTCCGACGGAGATAGGCTATGGCTACACCTTC. Its translation is CSAPTEIGYGYTF.

This clonotype was seen at least ten times. The chain joins TRBV5-1 to TRBJ2-3; D possibly corresponds to TRBD2 (6 bases). With 2 bases removed from V and 6 bases from J, the gap between germline ends came to 16 bases. Per the germline V gene, CDR1 is SGHRS and CDR2 is YFSETQ. CDR3 length: 15 amino acids. CDR3 in DNA: TGCGCCAGCAGCTTAGGGGATGACGCGGGGGATACGCAGTATTTT. Protein: CASSLGDDAGDTQYF. The full variable domain, rest sourced from reference TRBV5-1 and TRBJ2-3, is KAGVTQTPRYLIKTRGQQVTLSCSPISGHRSVSWYQQTPGQGLQFLFEYFSETQRNKGNFPGRFSGRQFSNSRSEMNVSTLELGDSALYLCASSLGDDAGDTQYFGPGTRLTVL.

This clonotype was counted between two and nine times. This rearrangement joins TRBV29-1 to TRBJ1-5, with D unclear. CDR1 and CDR2 (germline): SQVTM, ANQGSEA. The CDR3 totals 13 residues. V lost 4 bases and J 8 bases, leaving 15 bases between the germline ends. The CDR3 bases are TGCAGCGTTGGAACGGACCTTCAGGAGCCCCAGCATTTT. It specifies CSVGTDLQEPQHF.

This clonotype turned up a few times. As DNA, the CDR3 is TGTGCCAGCAGACGGAACACCGGGACAGGGGAATCACCCCTCCACTTT. Protein sequence: CASRRNTGTGESPLHF. This rearrangement joins TRBV27 to TRBJ1-6; 10 positions match TRBD1. Germline-derived CDR1 and CDR2 are MNHEY and SMNVEV (reference sequence). The trim removed 6 bases at V and 10 bases at J, leaving 12 bases unmatched. This CDR3 spans 16 amino acids.

In its sample, this clonotype was seen a few times. The chain joins TRBV7-2 to TRBJ2-4; D gene uncertain. The germline gives CDR1 SGHTA, CDR2 FQGNSA. The CDR3 loop spans 14 amino acids. Trimming cost V 2 bases and J 5 bases, with 10 bases left between them. The CDR3 sequence: CASSLRLGQNIQYF. Written as DNA, the CDR3 is TGTGCCAGCAGCTTAAGGCTAGGGCAAAACATTCAGTACTTC. Supplemented by reference TRBV7-2 and TRBJ2-4, the full variable domain reads GAGVSQSPSNKVTEKGKDVELRCDPISGHTALYWYRQSLGQGLEFLIYFQGNSAPDKSGLPSDRFSAERTGGSVSTLTIQRTQQEDSAVYLCASSLRLGQNIQYFGAGTRLSVL.

This clonotype was counted between two and nine times. The rearrangement uses TRBV11-3 and TRBJ2-1, with a possible D match to TRBD1 (6 bases). Germline CDR1 reads SGHNT; CDR2 reads YENEEA. CDR3 length: 18 amino acids. Trimming took 0 bases from V and 10 from J, leaving 25 bases between them. DNA for the CDR3: TGTGCCAGCAGCTTAGATCAAGGGGGATCCGCCAGGGCGGCCGAGCAGTTCTTC. This sequence encodes CASSLDQGGSARAAEQFF.

In this sample, this clonotype turned up a few times. The J gene is TRBJ2-5, the V gene TRBV28, with 9 nucleotides matching TRBD2. V shed 5 bases and J 5 bases; nucleotides not matched to a gene: 6. In germline, CDR1 is MDHEN, CDR2 SYDVKM. This CDR3 spans 14 amino acids. The CDR3 DNA reads as TGTGCCAGCAGTGCGCGGACTAGCGCGGAGACCCAGTACTTC. It codes for CASSARTSAETQYF.

The sample holds a few counts of this clonotype. The V and J genes are TRBV7-9 and TRBJ2-2, with D perhaps matching TRBD1 or TRBD2 (6 bases each). Germline CDR1 reads SEHNR; CDR2 reads FQNEAQ (reference sequence). V was trimmed by 4 bases and J by 0 bases, leaving 18 bases between them. The CDR3 spans 18 residues. CDR3 amino acids: CASSSRHGGGPNTGELFF. CDR3 DNA sequence: TGTGCCAGCAGCTCCCGTCATGGAGGGGGACCGAACACCGGGGAGCTGTTTTTT. The variable domain in full, completed from reference TRBV7-9 and TRBJ2-2, reads DTGVSQNPRHKITKRGQNVTFRCDPISEHNRLYWYRQTLGQGPEFLTYFQNEAQLEKSRLLSDRFSAERPKGSFSTLEIQRTEQGDSAMYLCASSSRHGGGPNTGELFFGEGSRLTVL.

The chain employs TRBV5-1 and TRBJ2-3; D may be TRBD1 (6 bases). This CDR3 has 14 amino acids. Germline V lookup: CDR1 SGHRS, CDR2 YFSETQ. The ends were cut back, 0 bases at V and 7 bases at J, with 12 bases in the middle. CDR3 sequence reads: CASSLGGPFNTQYF. The CDR3 nucleotides read TGCGCCAGCAGCTTGGGGGGGCCGTTTAATACGCAGTATTTT.

This clonotype has only a few counts. V usage is TRBV11-2 and J usage is TRBJ2-3, with a possible D match to TRBD2 (6 bases). The length of the CDR3 is 14 residues. Germline loops: CDR1 SGHAT, CDR2 FQNNGV. Between the trimmed V and J ends, which lost 7 bases and 10 bases, there was a span of 21 bases. The CDR3 is CASTPGGSSTAQYF. CDR3 nucleotides: TGTGCCAGCACGCCTGGAGGGTCCTCTACTGCGCAGTATTTT.

This clonotype was detected only a few times. V is TRBV29-1 and J is TRBJ1-2, with TRBD1 matching over 8 bases. The V gene end was trimmed by 5 bases and the J gene end by 3 bases; junction bases not matched to a gene: 11. The CDR3 loop spans 15 amino acids. The germline gives CDR1 SQVTM, CDR2 ANQGSEA. The CDR3 reads CSVLGQGAPYYGYTF. CDR3 nucleotide sequence: TGCAGCGTTTTAGGTCAGGGGGCCCCCTACTATGGCTACACCTTC.

V usage is TRBV4-1 and J usage is TRBJ1-1; D might be TRBD1 (5 bases). This CDR3 comprises 15 residues. V lost 3 bases and J 1 base, leaving 12 bases between the germline ends. CDR1 MGHRA and CDR2 YSYEKL come from the germline V gene. CDR3 bases: TGCGCCAGCAGCCAGCCCGGACAACCGAACACTGAAGCTTTCTTT. Residues: CASSQPGQPNTEAFF.

This clonotype has a handful of counts. The chain employs TRBV3-1 and TRBJ2-7; D is unclear. V shed 1 base and J shed 10 bases, with 17 bases lying between them. Germline CDR1 and CDR2: LGHDT and YNNKEL (reference sequence). The CDR3 covers 14 residues. The DNA for the CDR3 is TGTGCCAGCAGCCAAGTGGTTCGGCCGACCGTTCAGTACTTC. Translating it yields CASSQVVRPTVQYF.

The rearrangement uses TRBV5-5 and TRBJ2-3, with TRBD1 as a possible D gene (7 bases). V was cut by 9 bases and J by 0 bases, with 17 bases left in between. Germline values: CDR1 SGHKS, CDR2 YYEKEE (reference sequence). The length of the CDR3 is 15 residues. DNA of the CDR3: TGTGCCACCTCAGGGGGGCGGGGTAGCACAGATACGCAGTATTTT. This encodes CATSGGRGSTDTQYF. The whole variable domain, filled in from reference TRBV5-5 and TRBJ2-3, reads DAGVTQSPTHLIKTRGQQVTLRCSPISGHKSVSWYQQVLGQGPQFIFQYYEKEERGRGNFPDRFSARQFPNYSSELNVNALLLGDSALYLCATSGGRGSTDTQYFGPGTRLTVL.

This chain links TRBV11-2 with TRBJ2-5; 11 bases fit TRBD2. Trimming took 5 bases from V and 1 from J; bases not matched to a gene: 3. Germline V lookup: CDR1 SGHAT, CDR2 FQNNGV. The CDR3 is 15 residues long. CDR3 region: CASSHGTSGQETQYF. In DNA form, the CDR3 reads TGTGCCAGCAGCCACGGGACTAGCGGCCAAGAGACCCAGTACTTC.

The genes are TRBV6-2 or TRBV6-3 and TRBJ2-3, with D maybe TRBD2 (5 bases). The germline V and J ends were trimmed by 6 bases and 4 bases, with 23 bases remaining between them. Germline CDR1 and CDR2: MNHEY and SVGEGT. CDR3 length: 17 amino acids. The CDR3 reads CASSLRDSRVRADTQYF. The CDR3 DNA sequence: TGTGCCAGCAGCCTCCGGGATAGTCGCGTGAGGGCAGATACGCAGTATTTT.

This clonotype was detected only a few times. The V call is TRBV7-2, the J call TRBJ2-7; either TRBD1 or TRBD2 may fit D (5 bases each). Trimming cost V 7 bases and J 6 bases, with 19 bases left between them. Germline V gene lookup returns CDR1 SGHTA and CDR2 FQGNSA. There are 14 residues in the CDR3. The CDR3 nucleotides read TGTGCCAGCACCTCGACGGGGCATGGAGGCGAGCAGTACTTC. Protein sequence: CASTSTGHGGEQYF.

The gene calls are TRBV6-5 and TRBJ2-5, with TRBD2 matching 13 bases. The germline CDR1 and CDR2 sequences are MNHEY and SVGAGI. The CDR3 contains 15 residues. The V gene end was trimmed by 5 bases and the J gene end by 6 bases; junction bases not matched to a gene: 6. In DNA, the CDR3 is TGTGCCAGCAGTCCACTAGCGGGGGGGCGGCAGACCCAGTACTTC. The encoded protein is CASSPLAGGRQTQYF.

This rearrangement joins TRBV11-2 to TRBJ2-5; D call uncertain. The V gene's germline CDR1 is SGHAT and CDR2 FQNNGV. V was clipped by 6 bases and J by 5 bases, with 13 bases between them. The CDR3 spans 13 residues. The CDR3 nucleotides are TGTGCCAGCAGGAGAGAAGAGTGGGAGACCCAGTACTTC. It yields the protein CASRREEWETQYF.

This clonotype was seen repeatedly, ten times or more. The rearrangement uses TRBV24-1 and TRBJ2-2, with a possible D match to TRBD1 (6 bases). The CDR3 covers 14 residues. Between the trimmed V and J ends, which lost 5 bases and 3 bases, there was a span of 9 bases. The germline V gene encodes CDR1 KGHDR and CDR2 SFDVKD. The CDR3 DNA sequence: TGTGCCACCAGTGTTGCAGGGGACACCGGGGAGCTGTTTTTT. Amino acid sequence: CATSVAGDTGELFF.

This clonotype was detected only a few times. J is TRBJ2-1 and V is TRBV18; no definite D call. The CDR3 is 12 residues long. V lost 2 bases, J lost 7 bases, and 6 bases lay in between. Looked up from germline, CDR1 is KGHSH and CDR2 is LQKENI. As DNA, the CDR3 is TGTGCCAGCTCACCATGGGAAAATGAGCAGTTCTTC. Protein: CASSPWENEQFF.

A few counts support this clonotype. The chain employs TRBV6-5 and TRBJ2-7; D ambiguous. V was cut by 6 bases and J by 4 bases, with 13 bases left in between. This CDR3 has 13 amino acids. In germline, CDR1 is MNHEY, CDR2 SVGAGI. CDR3 sequence reads: CASRQNQVYEQYF. The CDR3 region has the DNA TGTGCCAGCAGGCAAAATCAGGTGTACGAGCAGTACTTC.

The genes are TRBV9 and TRBJ1-6; D is ambiguous. Germline-derived CDR1 and CDR2 are SGDLS and YYNGEE. The V end lost 0 bases, the J end lost 9 bases, and 10 bases lay between the germline ends. This CDR3 region has 14 residues. The DNA of the CDR3 is TGTGCCAGCAGCGTAGCGGCCTCGGGTTCACCCCTCCACTTT. Its translation is CASSVAASGSPLHF.